What follows describes a single TCR beta chain. The data were obtained in a study of CD4+ T cells in melanoma. The assay was immunoSEQ multiplex PCR, and TCRdb's table has in-frame clones only and misses some. The table records 110,000 to 150,000 clones, approximately 91% of them present only once. CDR3 size: 15 residues. Germline V lookup: CDR1 MNHNS, CDR2 SASEGT. The trim removed 6 bases at V and 5 bases at J, leaving 8 bases unmatched. The clonotype was recovered from a human donor with melanoma. This chain uses TRBV6-1 with TRBJ2-1, with 9 bases fitting TRBD1. This CDR3 is CASREQGALNNEQFF. In DNA form, the CDR3 reads TGTGCCAGCAGGGAACAGGGGGCCTTGAACAATGAGCAGTTCTTC.